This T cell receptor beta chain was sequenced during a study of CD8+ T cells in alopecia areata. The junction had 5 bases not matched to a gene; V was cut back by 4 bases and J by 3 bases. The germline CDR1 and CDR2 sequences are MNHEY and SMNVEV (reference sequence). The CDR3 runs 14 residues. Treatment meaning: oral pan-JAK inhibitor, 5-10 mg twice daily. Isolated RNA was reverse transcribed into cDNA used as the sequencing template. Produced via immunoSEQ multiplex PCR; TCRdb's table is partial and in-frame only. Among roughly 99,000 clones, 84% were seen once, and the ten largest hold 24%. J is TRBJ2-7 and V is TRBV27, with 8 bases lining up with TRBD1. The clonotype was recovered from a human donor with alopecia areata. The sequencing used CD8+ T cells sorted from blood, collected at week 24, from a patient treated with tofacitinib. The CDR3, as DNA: TGTGCCAGCAGTTCTGACAGGGGAATCTACGAGCAGTACTTC. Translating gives CASSSDRGIYEQYF.